This T cell receptor (beta chain) was recorded in a study of memory CD8 T cells in hepatitis C reinfection. Measured with immunoSEQ multiplex PCR; TCRdb has only the in-frame clones, and not every one. The sample records tens of thousands of clones, around 92% being singletons. The time point denotes: pre-reinfection, 55 to 20 weeks before reinfection detection. TCR sequencing was done directly ex vivo on sorted cells, without expansion in vitro. In germline, CDR1 is MNHNY, CDR2 SVGAGI (reference sequence). The CDR3 consists of 15 residues. Trimming cost V 5 bases and J 4 bases; bases outside gene matches: 9.

This sequence joins TRBV6-6 and TRBJ1-2; 8 bases align to TRBD1. Sequencing was done on a sample of naive CD8+ T cells sorted from blood. The TCR was taken from a man in his late teens or twenties with hepatitis C virus infection. The CDR3: CASSIDRGGSYGYTF. The CDR3 DNA reads TGTGCCAGCAGTATAGACAGGGGCGGGAGCTATGGCTACACCTTC.